Sequencing of this TCR beta chain was carried out in a study of T cell changes during pregnancy in multiple sclerosis. The sample holds one count of this clone. Using immunoSEQ multiplex PCR, the repertoire was profiled, and TCRdb retains in-frame clones only, with some absent. The sample has 50,000 to 60,000 clones, approximately 90% seen once. The sample consisted of peripheral blood, taken after pregnancy. This receptor was identified in a female donor in good health, enrolled as a control in a pregnancy study.

The CDR3 sequence: CASSDRPGGNQPQHF. The CDR3 coding sequence is TGTGCCTCCTCAGACAGGCCCGGGGGCAATCAGCCCCAGCATTTT. The chain is built from TRBV19 and TRBJ1-5; maybe TRBD1 (6 bases). The CDR3 contains 15 residues. Germline V gives CDR1 LNHDA, CDR2 SQIVND (reference sequence). The ends were cut back, 11 bases at V and 2 bases at J, with 19 bases in the middle.